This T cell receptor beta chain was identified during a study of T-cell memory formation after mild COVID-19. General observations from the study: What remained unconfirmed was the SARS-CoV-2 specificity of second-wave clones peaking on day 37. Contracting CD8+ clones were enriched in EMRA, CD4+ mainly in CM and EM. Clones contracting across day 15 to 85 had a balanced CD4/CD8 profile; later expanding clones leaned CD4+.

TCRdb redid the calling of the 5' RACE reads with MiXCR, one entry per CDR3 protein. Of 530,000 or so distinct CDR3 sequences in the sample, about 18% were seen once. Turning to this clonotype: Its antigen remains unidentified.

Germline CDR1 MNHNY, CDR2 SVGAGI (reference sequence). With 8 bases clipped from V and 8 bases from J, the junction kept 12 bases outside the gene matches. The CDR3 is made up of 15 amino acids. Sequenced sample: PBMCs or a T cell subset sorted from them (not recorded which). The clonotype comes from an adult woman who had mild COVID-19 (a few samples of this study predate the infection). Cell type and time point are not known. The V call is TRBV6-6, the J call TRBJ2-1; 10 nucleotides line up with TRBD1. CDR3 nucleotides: TGTGCCAGCGGCTACCGGGACAGGGGAAGGTATGAGCAGTTCTTC. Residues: CASGYRDRGRYEQFF.